This T cell receptor beta chain was recovered during a study of blood T cell repertoires in COVID-19. In germline, CDR1 is SGHVS, CDR2 FQNEAQ. Trimming shortened V by 5 bases and J by 6 bases, and 14 bases separated the two germline ends. This CDR3 has 14 residues. Libraries were prepared by immunoSEQ multiplex PCR; TCRdb keeps only in-frame clonotypes and omits some of them. The sample contains some 110,000 clones, about four fifths of which appear only once. Sequenced input: peripheral blood. The chain joins TRBV7-8 to TRBJ1-5; D might be TRBD1 (6 bases). The origin of this receptor is a man in his sixties with active or convalescent COVID-19. The CDR3 bases are TGTGCCAGCAGCATAACAGGGATGCGTCAGCCCCAGCATTTT. Translation gives CASSITGMRQPQHF.